Listed below are T cell receptor beta chains from one sample, sequenced in a study of cytomegalovirus exposure and HLA in healthy donors. Data came from immunoSEQ multiplex PCR; TCRdb stores just in-frame clones and leaves some out. Among approximately 100,000 clones, 75% were seen once, and the ten largest hold 10%. Specimen: PBMCs. These TCRs come from a man aged 45-60 years in good health and CMV-seronegative. The CDR3 runs from the conserved cysteine through the conserved F or W. Fields, in order: J gene, V gene, D gene, clone size, CDR3 DNA, CDR3 protein. D genes are given only for firm matches. Only some rows state a clone size, as once, few, many or a class for expanded clones.

J gene: TRBJ2-1
V gene: TRBV5-4
D gene: -
clone size: -
CDR3 DNA: TGTGCCAGCAGCCCAGGACAGAGCTCCTACAATGAGCAGTTCTTC
CDR3 protein: CASSPGQSSYNEQFF

J gene: TRBJ1-1
V gene: TRBV18
D gene: TRBD1
clone size: once
CDR3 DNA: TGTGCCAGCTCACCAGGGACAGCAAACACTGAAGCTTTCTTT
CDR3 protein: CASSPGTANTEAFF

J gene: TRBJ2-3
V gene: TRBV7-3
D gene: TRBD2
clone size: -
CDR3 DNA: TGTGCCAGCAGCGGGGTCGGACTAGCGAAAATAAATACGCAGTATTTT
CDR3 protein: CASSGVGLAKINTQYF

J gene: TRBJ1-6
V gene: TRBV7-2
D gene: TRBD1
clone size: once
CDR3 DNA: TGTGCCAGCAGCTTAGTTCAGGGGGGCTCTGGTACCCTCCACTTT
CDR3 protein: CASSLVQGGSGTLHF

J gene: TRBJ2-7
V gene: TRBV4-2
D gene: TRBD2
clone size: -
CDR3 DNA: TGTGCCAGCAGCCAAGGACTAGCGGAAGACGAGCAGTACTTC
CDR3 protein: CASSQGLAEDEQYF

J gene: TRBJ2-1
V gene: TRBV9
D gene: -
clone size: -
CDR3 DNA: TGTGCCAGCGCCATAGGGGGGGCCTACAATGAGCAGTTCTTC
CDR3 protein: CASAIGGAYNEQFF

J gene: TRBJ2-7
V gene: TRBV5-5
D gene: TRBD1
clone size: -
CDR3 DNA: TGTGCCAGCAGCTTCGGGACAGCGGCCTACGAGCAGTACTTC
CDR3 protein: CASSFGTAAYEQYF

J gene: TRBJ2-3
V gene: TRBV7-9
D gene: -
clone size: -
CDR3 DNA: TGTTCCAGCAGCTTAGTCTCTTCAAGCGGTACGCAGTATTTT
CDR3 protein: CSSSLVSSSGTQYF

J gene: TRBJ2-7
V gene: TRBV19
D gene: -
clone size: -
CDR3 DNA: TGTGCCAGTAGTTCCCAGGGTAGAGGATTCGAGCAGTACTTC
CDR3 protein: CASSSQGRGFEQYF

J gene: TRBJ1-2
V gene: TRBV7-2
D gene: TRBD1
clone size: -
CDR3 DNA: TGTGCCAGCAGCTTATCACAGGGGGGAGGCTATGGCTACACCTTC
CDR3 protein: CASSLSQGGGYGYTF

J gene: TRBJ2-6
V gene: TRBV11-2
D gene: -
clone size: -
CDR3 DNA: TGTGCCAGCAGCCTAACAGCCTCTGGGGCCAACGTCCTGACTTTC
CDR3 protein: CASSLTASGANVLTF

J gene: TRBJ2-1
V gene: TRBV2
D gene: -
clone size: -
CDR3 DNA: TGTGCCAGCACGATAGTCTATGAGCAGTTCTTC
CDR3 protein: CASTIVYEQFF

J gene: TRBJ2-5
V gene: TRBV28
D gene: -
clone size: -
CDR3 DNA: TGTGCCAGCAGTTTCTTATTACAGATGCGACAAGAGACCCAGTACTTC
CDR3 protein: CASSFLLQMRQETQYF

J gene: TRBJ1-2
V gene: TRBV11-2
D gene: -
clone size: -
CDR3 DNA: TGTGCCAGCAGCTTAGATGGGGGCGGGGGCCGGGCCAGTCGCTACACCTTC
CDR3 protein: CASSLDGGGGRASRYTF

J gene: TRBJ2-7
V gene: TRBV5-4
D gene: -
clone size: -
CDR3 DNA: TGTGCCAGCAGCCAGGGTGTCGCCTACGAGCAGTACTTC
CDR3 protein: CASSQGVAYEQYF